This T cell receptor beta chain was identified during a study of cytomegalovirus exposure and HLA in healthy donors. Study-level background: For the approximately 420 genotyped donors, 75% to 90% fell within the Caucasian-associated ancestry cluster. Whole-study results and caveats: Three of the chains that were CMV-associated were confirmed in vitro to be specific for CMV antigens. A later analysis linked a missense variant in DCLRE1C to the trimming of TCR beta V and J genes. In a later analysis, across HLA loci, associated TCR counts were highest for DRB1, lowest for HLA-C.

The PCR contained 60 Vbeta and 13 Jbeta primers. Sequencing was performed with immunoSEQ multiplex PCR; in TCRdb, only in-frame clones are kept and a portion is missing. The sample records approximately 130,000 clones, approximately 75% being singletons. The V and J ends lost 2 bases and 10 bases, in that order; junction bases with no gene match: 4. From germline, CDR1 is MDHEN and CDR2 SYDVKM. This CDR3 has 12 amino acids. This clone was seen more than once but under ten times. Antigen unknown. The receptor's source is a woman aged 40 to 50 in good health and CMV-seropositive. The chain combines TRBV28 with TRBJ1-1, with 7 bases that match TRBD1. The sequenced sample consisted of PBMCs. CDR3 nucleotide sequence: TGTGCCAGCAGTTTAGAGGCAGGGGGAGCTTTCTTT. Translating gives CASSLEAGGAFF.